The next 16 T cell receptor beta chains were all read from a single sample in a study of cytomegalovirus exposure and HLA in healthy donors. Amplification used 60 Vbeta primers and 13 Jbeta primers. Data came from immunoSEQ multiplex PCR; TCRdb stores just in-frame clones and leaves some out. The data hold 130,000 or so clones, with approximately 80% observed a single time. The sequenced sample consisted of PBMCs. The receptors originated from a male donor in good health and CMV-seropositive.

V is TRBV6-4 and J is TRBJ1-6; D unclear. The CDR3 spans 15 residues. The germline CDR1 and CDR2 sequences are MRHNA and SNTAGT. Trimming took 0 bases from V and 7 from J, leaving 10 bases between them. In DNA form, the CDR3 reads TGTGCCAGCAGTGACTCTATGGGCCGGAATTCACCCCTCCACTTT. Translating it yields CASSDSMGRNSPLHF.

This clone was detected only once. J is TRBJ1-3 and V is TRBV7-8; tentatively, D is TRBD1 (6 bases). The CDR3 covers 16 residues. Germline V gives CDR1 SGHVS, CDR2 FQNEAQ. V was shortened by 5 bases and J by 0 bases, with 14 bases between the two germline ends. The CDR3 DNA follows: TGTGCCAGCAGCGGACTCAGGGGATACTCTGGAAACACCATATATTTT. Translation gives CASSGLRGYSGNTIYF.

This clone was seen more than once but under ten times. This sequence joins TRBV5-4 and TRBJ1-1; perhaps TRBD1 as D (5 bases). Germline V lookup: CDR1 SGHNT, CDR2 YYREEE (reference sequence). V was clipped by 9 bases and J by 4 bases, with 19 bases between them. The CDR3 is made up of 14 amino acids. The CDR3 nucleotides are TGTGCCACCAGATCTGGCGGCAGGGTCACTGAAGCTTTCTTT. Translation: CATRSGGRVTEAFF.

The rearrangement uses TRBV5-1 and TRBJ2-3; the match to TRBD2 covers 12 bases. The germline CDR1 and CDR2 sequences are SGHRS and YFSETQ. The CDR3 spans 15 residues. The junction had 2 bases not matched to a gene; V was cut back by 3 bases and J by 3 bases. Here the CDR3 reads CASSSLAGGTDTQYF. The CDR3 nucleotides are TGCGCCAGCAGCTCGCTAGCGGGAGGGACAGATACGCAGTATTTT.

J is TRBJ2-2 and V is TRBV28, with 13 bases identical to TRBD2. The V gene's germline CDR1 is MDHEN and CDR2 SYDVKM. The length of the CDR3 is 17 residues. V shed 4 bases and J 6 bases; nucleotides not matched to a gene: 8. CDR3 region: CASSSGLAGPLPGELFF. CDR3 coding DNA: TGTGCCAGCAGTTCGGGACTAGCGGGACCCCTCCCCGGGGAGCTGTTTTTT.

The rearrangement links TRBV2 to TRBJ2-2; D is perhaps TRBD1 (6 bases). With 6 bases removed from V and 0 bases from J, the gap between germline ends came to 11 bases. CDR3 length: 15 residues. Germline CDR1 SNHLY, CDR2 FYNNEI. CDR3 protein: CASSKGQSNTGELFF. In DNA form, the CDR3 reads TGTGCCAGCAGCAAGGGACAATCGAACACCGGGGAGCTGTTTTTT.

The CDR3 protein is CASSPPSTGELFF. The CDR3 DNA is TGTGCCAGCTCACCACCGAGCACCGGGGAGCTGTTTTTT. The chain has TRBV18 and TRBJ2-2, with D hard to call. Germline V gene lookup returns CDR1 KGHSH and CDR2 LQKENI. The CDR3 contains 13 residues. V was pared by 0 bases and J by 4 bases, with 3 bases between.

The chain couples TRBV5-4 to TRBJ2-2; D is unresolved. The V end lost 0 bases, the J end lost 7 bases, and 10 bases lay between the germline ends. This CDR3 spans 14 amino acids. Germline V lookup: CDR1 SGHNT, CDR2 YYREEE (reference sequence). The CDR3 sequence: CASSLARYSGELFF. Written as DNA, the CDR3 is TGTGCCAGCAGCTTGGCAAGATATAGCGGGGAGCTGTTTTTT.

The V gene is TRBV25-1, the J gene TRBJ2-7, with 13 bases lining up with TRBD2. This CDR3 contains 14 residues. The germline gives CDR1 MGHDK, CDR2 SYGVNS. Germline trimming cut 8 bases from V and 5 bases from J; bases unmatched to any gene: 6. The CDR3 bases are TGTGCCAGCCGCCCGGGACTAGCGGGACACGAGCAGTACTTC. The encoded protein is CASRPGLAGHEQYF.

V usage is TRBV15 and J usage is TRBJ2-3; D might be TRBD2 (6 bases). The CDR3 spans 14 residues. Trimming took 2 bases from V and 0 from J, leaving 6 bases between them. The germline V gene encodes CDR1 LNHNV and CDR2 YYDKDF (reference sequence). In nucleotides, the CDR3 is TGTGCCACCAGCAGAAGCGGGAGCACAGATACGCAGTATTTT. This sequence encodes CATSRSGSTDTQYF. The full variable domain, its missing parts supplied by reference TRBV15 and TRBJ2-3, is DAMVIQNPRYQVTQFGKPVTLSCSQTLNHNVMYWYQQKSSQAPKLLFHYYDKDFNNEADTPDNFQSRRPNTSFCFLDIRSPGLGDTAMYLCATSRSGSTDTQYFGPGTRLTVL.

Remarks on this clone: As the CDR3 is not closed by the conserved phenylalanine or tryptophan, this likely results from a read error. The J gene is TRBJ1-1, the V gene TRBV11-1, with D perhaps TRBD1 (5 bases). The germline V gene encodes CDR1 SGHAT and CDR2 FQDESV (reference sequence). The CDR3 is 13 residues long. V shed 4 bases and J shed 5 bases, with 11 bases lying between them. The CDR3 DNA follows: TGTGCCAGCAGCTCCGGGGGGTGGACTGAAGCTTTCCTT. Residues: CASSSGGWTEAFL.

The rearrangement links TRBV19 to TRBJ1-2; D is unclear. This CDR3 region has 13 residues. Germline lookup yields CDR1 LNHDA and CDR2 SQIVND (reference sequence). The V gene lost 3 bases and the J gene lost 0 bases, with 5 bases spanning the gap. The CDR3 DNA follows: TGTGCCAGTAGTATCTCTCCTAACTATGGCTACACCTTC. This sequence encodes CASSISPNYGYTF.

The V and J genes are TRBV7-2 and TRBJ2-5; TRBD2 matches at 9 bases. The germline CDR1 and CDR2 sequences are SGHTA and FQGNSA. CDR3 length: 15 amino acids. The J segment lost 5 bases and the V segment lost 3 bases, leaving 7 bases of the junction unmatched. The CDR3, as DNA: TGTGCCAGCAGCTTCCTGGGACTAGCAGGGGAGACCCAGTACTTC. Translation gives CASSFLGLAGETQYF. Full variable domain (rest looked up from reference TRBV7-2 and TRBJ2-5): GAGVSQSPSNKVTEKGKDVELRCDPISGHTALYWYRQSLGQGLEFLIYFQGNSAPDKSGLPSDRFSAERTGGSVSTLTIQRTQQEDSAVYLCASSFLGLAGETQYFGPGTRLLVL.

The chain couples TRBV6-5 to TRBJ2-6; perhaps TRBD2 as D (5 bases). Germline assignment: CDR1 MNHEY and CDR2 SVGAGI. V was cut by 0 bases and J by 0 bases, with 6 bases left in between. The CDR3 has 16 residues. The CDR3 DNA is TGTGCCAGCAGTTACTCCGCGGGCTCTGGGGCCAACGTCCTGACTTTC. This encodes CASSYSAGSGANVLTF.

This clone was recorded once. V gene TRBV15 combines with J gene TRBJ1-1; tentative D call: TRBD1 (5 bases). Germline V gene data show CDR1 as LNHNV and CDR2 as YYDKDF (reference sequence). V was shortened by 6 bases and J by 4 bases, with 12 bases between the two germline ends. The CDR3 spans 13 residues. CDR3 sequence: CATRNRLATEAFF. CDR3 nucleotides: TGTGCCACCAGAAACAGGCTTGCCACTGAAGCTTTCTTT.

By frequency in the sample, this clone is large. This chain links TRBV6-1 with TRBJ1-1; the D is unclear. The CDR3 runs to 14 residues. The V gene lost 2 bases and the J gene lost 1 base, with 8 bases spanning the gap. Per the germline V gene, CDR1 is MNHNS and CDR2 is SASEGT. CDR3 in amino acids: CASSETDENTEAFF. DNA of the CDR3: TGTGCCAGCAGTGAAACTGATGAGAACACTGAAGCTTTCTTT.